Below are 23 T cell receptor beta chains sequenced from a single sample in a study of T-cell memory formation after mild COVID-19. TCRdb called the 5' RACE reads again in MiXCR, with one record for every CDR3 protein. This sample has 200,000 to 250,000 distinct CDR3 sequences, with 8.5% to 9.5% found just once. The source material was PBMCs or a T cell subset sorted from them (not recorded which). These TCRs come from a man between 18 and 29 years old who had mild COVID-19 (a few samples of this study predate the infection). Cell type and time point are not known.

This clonotype appeared a few times. The genes are TRBV12-3 or TRBV12-4 and TRBJ1-2; unclear D gene. The germline V and J ends were trimmed by 3 bases and 8 bases, with 16 bases remaining between them. The CDR3 spans 14 residues. CDR3 region: CASSFVGEDGGYTF. CDR3 coding DNA: TGTGCCAGCAGTTTCGTCGGGGAGGATGGAGGCTACACCTTC.

The genes are TRBV6-5 and TRBJ1-5; D unclear. The germline V and J ends were trimmed by 0 bases and 1 base, with 4 bases remaining between them. CDR1 MNHEY and CDR2 SVGAGI come from the germline V gene. The CDR3 is 14 amino acids. The CDR3 sequence is CASSYSTSNQPQHF. CDR3 DNA: TGTGCCAGCAGTTACTCGACCAGCAATCAGCCCCAGCATTTT.

The V gene is TRBV19, the J gene TRBJ1-1; D is unresolved. The CDR3 loop spans 13 amino acids. V was shortened by 0 bases and J by 5 bases, with 7 bases between the two germline ends. CDR1 and CDR2 from the germline V gene are LNHDA and SQIVND (reference sequence). The CDR3 spells CASSIDSGTEAFF. The CDR3 nucleotides are TGTGCCAGTAGTATAGATTCGGGGACTGAAGCTTTCTTT.

The chain uses TRBV6-5 and TRBJ1-1, with 9 positions matching TRBD1. The germline CDR1 and CDR2 sequences are MNHEY and SVGAGI. This CDR3 is 13 amino acids long. The trim removed 6 bases at V and 6 bases at J, leaving 5 bases unmatched. The CDR3 DNA sequence: TGTGCCAGCAGGGACAGGGGACTTTCTGAAGCTTTCTTT. Its translation is CASRDRGLSEAFF.

The chain employs TRBV6-5 and TRBJ2-1; D is ambiguous. Trimming left V 3 bases short and J 8 bases short, with 5 bases between. The CDR3 consists of 11 residues. CDR1 is MNHEY, CDR2 SVGAGI, per germline. CDR3 DNA: TGTGCCAGCAGTTATGGCGATGAGCAGTTCTTC. Translation gives CASSYGDEQFF.

The chain joins TRBV2 to TRBJ2-3, with D possibly matching TRBD1 (5 bases). Trimming cost V 3 bases and J 4 bases, with 8 bases left between them. The CDR3 loop spans 13 amino acids. Germline assignment: CDR1 SNHLY and CDR2 FYNNEI. Written as DNA, the CDR3 is TGTGCCAGCAGTGAGCAACAGGCAGATACGCAGTATTTT. This sequence encodes CASSEQQADTQYF.

V gene TRBV6-5 combines with J gene TRBJ2-7, with D maybe TRBD2 (7 bases). The CDR3 length is 15 residues. Germline V lookup: CDR1 MNHEY, CDR2 SVGAGI. Trimming stripped 0 bases from V and 2 bases from J, with 11 bases between. In DNA, the CDR3 is TGTGCCAGCAGTTACTCGGGGGGGGGCCCCTACGAGCAGTACTTC. Protein sequence: CASSYSGGGPYEQYF.

This clonotype showed up just a few times. The chain has TRBV6-5 and TRBJ1-1; tentatively, D is TRBD1 (5 bases). Between the trimmed V and J ends, which lost 2 bases and 4 bases, there was a span of 11 bases. The CDR3 length is 14 residues. Germline CDR1 MNHEY, CDR2 SVGAGI. CDR3 region: CASSYGQGVTEAFF. In DNA, the CDR3 is TGTGCCAGCAGTTACGGTCAGGGTGTCACTGAAGCTTTCTTT.

This clonotype has more than one count but fewer than ten. DNA for the CDR3: TGCGCCAGCAGCTTGATGCAGGGGCCGGGCGGGACCCAGTACTTC. This translates into CASSLMQGPGGTQYF. The V gene is TRBV5-1, the J gene TRBJ2-5; a possible D gene is TRBD1 (6 bases). CDR3 size: 15 residues. Trimming took off 1 base at V and 7 bases at J, with 17 bases between the two ends. Germline assignment: CDR1 SGHRS and CDR2 YFSETQ.

This clonotype was counted only a few times. This chain uses TRBV5-1 with TRBJ2-1, with 10 nucleotides matching TRBD2. Germline V gene sequence: CDR1 SGHRS, CDR2 YFSETQ. This CDR3 spans 17 amino acids. V lost 2 bases and J lost 0; bases outside the gene matches: 5. The CDR3 loop is CASSFLSGGPSYNEQFF. Written as DNA, the CDR3 is TGCGCCAGCAGCTTCCTTAGCGGGGGGCCCTCCTACAATGAGCAGTTCTTC.

V and J are TRBV3-1 and TRBJ1-1, with D unresolved. Germline assignment: CDR1 LGHDT and CDR2 YNNKEL (reference sequence). Trimming took off 1 base at V and 3 bases at J, with 12 bases between the two ends. The length of the CDR3 is 15 residues. The CDR3 reads CASSQAPVGDTEAFF. CDR3 in DNA: TGTGCCAGCAGCCAAGCCCCGGTAGGAGACACTGAAGCTTTCTTT.

V is TRBV6-5 and J is TRBJ2-1; 9 bases align to TRBD1. This CDR3 has 15 residues. Trimming took 0 bases from V and 8 from J; bases not matched to a gene: 5. Germline CDR1 MNHEY, CDR2 SVGAGI. The chain's CDR3 is CASSYSQGQGYEQFF. As DNA, the CDR3 is TGTGCCAGCAGTTACTCTCAGGGACAGGGCTATGAGCAGTTCTTC.

This clonotype has a count of ten or more. CDR3 nucleotide sequence: TGCGCCAGCACCGTGGACCCGGAAGGCGAGCAGTACTTC. As protein: CASTVDPEGEQYF. The chain uses TRBV5-1 and TRBJ2-7; D is unclear. The CDR3 has 13 residues. The germline V gene has CDR1 SGHRS and CDR2 YFSETQ. Trimming stripped 6 bases from V and 6 bases from J, with 16 bases between.

This clonotype came up a few times. The rearrangement uses TRBV29-1 and TRBJ1-1; 8 bases line up with TRBD1. Germline V gene sequence: CDR1 SQVTM, CDR2 ANQGSEA. The length of the CDR3 is 13 residues. Germline trimming cut 8 bases from V and 1 base from J; bases unmatched to any gene: 6. This CDR3 is CSTHRGTNTEAFF. The DNA of the CDR3 is TGCAGCACACACAGGGGGACGAACACTGAAGCTTTCTTT.

This clonotype was observed at least ten times. The chain joins TRBV6-5 to TRBJ1-6; the D gene is possibly TRBD1 (5 bases). Trimming shortened V by 5 bases and J by 6 bases, and 8 bases separated the two germline ends. The CDR3 runs to 13 residues. Germline V lookup: CDR1 MNHEY, CDR2 SVGAGI. The CDR3 DNA sequence: TGTGCCAGCAGTGAGGGGTCTAATTCACCCCTCCACTTT. Amino acid sequence: CASSEGSNSPLHF.

This clonotype came up a few times. The V call is TRBV27, the J call TRBJ1-5; no clear D. Trimming shortened V by 3 bases and J by 4 bases, and 10 bases separated the two germline ends. The CDR3 extends over 14 amino acids. The germline V gene has CDR1 MNHEY and CDR2 SMNVEV (reference sequence). In DNA form, the CDR3 reads TGTGCCAGCAGTTTCACATTCGAGAATCAGCCCCAGCATTTT. Protein sequence: CASSFTFENQPQHF.

This chain connects TRBV28 to TRBJ2-5; weak D call: TRBD1 (5 bases). Germline V gene sequence: CDR1 MDHEN, CDR2 SYDVKM. The length of the CDR3 is 14 residues. V was cut by 7 bases and J by 2 bases, with 14 bases left in between. The CDR3 reads CASKLSTAQETQYF. The CDR3 coding sequence is TGTGCCAGCAAATTATCGACAGCTCAAGAGACCCAGTACTTC.

The rearrangement links TRBV2 to TRBJ1-1; TRBD1 aligns across 8 bases. There are 13 residues in the CDR3. Germline CDR1 reads SNHLY; CDR2 reads FYNNEI. The J segment lost 1 base and the V segment lost 10 bases, leaving 5 bases of the junction unmatched. CDR3 residues: CATHRGGNTEAFF. As DNA, the CDR3 is TGTGCCACCCACAGGGGGGGGAACACTGAAGCTTTCTTT.

This clonotype has only a few counts. The J gene is TRBJ2-2, the V gene TRBV7-3; D possibly corresponds to TRBD2 (5 bases). Germline V gene lookup returns CDR1 SGHTA and CDR2 FQGTGA. Deletions cut 1 base from V and 0 bases from J, with 9 bases between. This CDR3 spans 16 amino acids. The CDR3, as DNA: TGTGCCAGCAGCTTAAGGCGGGCCGCGAACACCGGGGAGCTGTTTTTT. The encoded protein is CASSLRRAANTGELFF.

The rearrangement links TRBV20-1 to TRBJ2-7; 7 nucleotides line up with TRBD1. V gave up 6 bases and J gave up 2 bases; unmatched junction bases: 16. Per the germline V gene, CDR1 is DFQATT and CDR2 is SNEGSKA (reference sequence). The CDR3 extends over 16 amino acids. Written as DNA, the CDR3 is TGCAGTGCCGCTCTTCTATATCGGGACAGCCCCTACGAGCAGTACGTC. Translation gives CSAALLYRDSPYEQYV.

This clonotype has just a few counts. V is TRBV29-1 and J is TRBJ1-1, with D possibly matching TRBD1 (5 bases). The CDR3 is made up of 14 amino acids. Germline-derived CDR1 and CDR2 are SQVTM and ANQGSEA. V was trimmed by 5 bases and J by 1 base, leaving 14 bases between them. The CDR3 nucleotides read TGCAGCGTTCACGGGGGACGCCGGAACACTGAAGCTTTCTTT. Translation gives CSVHGGRRNTEAFF.

J is TRBJ2-6 and V is TRBV2; D is unclear. The CDR3 length is 17 residues. V lost 6 bases, J lost 0 bases, and 15 bases lay in between. CDR1 SNHLY and CDR2 FYNNEI come from the germline V gene. The CDR3 here is CASSPPTFRSGANVLTF. The CDR3, as DNA: TGTGCCAGCAGCCCACCGACATTTCGCTCTGGGGCCAACGTCCTGACTTTC.

This chain uses TRBV3-1 with TRBJ1-2; D gene uncertain. The germline CDR1 and CDR2 sequences are LGHDT and YNNKEL (reference sequence). The CDR3 consists of 14 residues. V gave up 1 base and J gave up 3 bases, with 9 bases separating them. CDR3 amino acids: CASSQARNYYGYTF. Here the CDR3 DNA reads TGTGCCAGCAGCCAAGCACGGAACTACTATGGCTACACCTTC. The variable domain in full, with the rest retrieved from reference TRBV3-1 and TRBJ1-2, is DTAVSQTPKYLVTQMGNDKSIKCEQNLGHDTMYWYKQDSKKFLKIMFSYNNKELIINETVPNRFSPKSPDKAHLNLHINSLELGDSAVYFCASSQARNYYGYTFGSGTRLTVV.